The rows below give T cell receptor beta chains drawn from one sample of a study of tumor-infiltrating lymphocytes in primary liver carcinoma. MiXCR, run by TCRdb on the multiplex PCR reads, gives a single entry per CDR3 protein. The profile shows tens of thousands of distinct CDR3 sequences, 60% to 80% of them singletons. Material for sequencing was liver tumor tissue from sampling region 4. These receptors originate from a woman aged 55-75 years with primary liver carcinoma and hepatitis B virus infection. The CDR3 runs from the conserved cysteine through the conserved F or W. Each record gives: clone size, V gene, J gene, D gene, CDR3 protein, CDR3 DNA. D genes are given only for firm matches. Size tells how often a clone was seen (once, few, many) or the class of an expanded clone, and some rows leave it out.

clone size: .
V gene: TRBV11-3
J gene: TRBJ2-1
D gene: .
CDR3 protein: CASSLGRPYKGQFF
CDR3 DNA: TGTGCCAGCAGCTTAGGGAGACCATACAAAGGGCAGTTCTTC

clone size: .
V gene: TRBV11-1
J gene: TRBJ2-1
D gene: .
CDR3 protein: CANSLEGTTYNEQFF
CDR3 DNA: TGCGCCAACAGCTTAGAGGGGACGACCTATAATGAGCAGTTCTTC

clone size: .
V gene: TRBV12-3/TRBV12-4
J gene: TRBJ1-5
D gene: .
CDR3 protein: CVSTRDGFNQPQHF
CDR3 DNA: TGTGTCAGCACACGGGACGGTTTCAATCAGCCCCAGCATTTT

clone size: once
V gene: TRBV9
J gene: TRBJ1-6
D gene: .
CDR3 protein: CASSVTDERSPLHF
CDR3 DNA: TGTGCCAGCAGCGTGACGGATGAGAGGTCACCCCTCCACTTT

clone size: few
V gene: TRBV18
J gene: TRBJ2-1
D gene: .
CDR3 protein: CANSPSVGTYNEQFF
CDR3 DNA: TGTGCCAACTCACCTTCAGTGGGAACCTACAATGAGCAGTTCTTC

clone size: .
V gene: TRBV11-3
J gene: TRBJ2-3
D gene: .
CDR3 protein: CANSHRVGTDTQYF
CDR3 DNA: TGTGCCAACAGCCATCGGGTAGGCACAGATACGCAGTATTTT

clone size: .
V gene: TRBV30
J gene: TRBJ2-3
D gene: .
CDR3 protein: CACLGNAQYF
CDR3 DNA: TGTGCCTGTTTGGGCAATGCGCAGTATTTT

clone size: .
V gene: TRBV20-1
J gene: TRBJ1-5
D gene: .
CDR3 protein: CSALQGQASNRPQHF
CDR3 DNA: TGCAGTGCCCTTCAGGGGCAGGCCAGCAATCGGCCCCAGCATTTT

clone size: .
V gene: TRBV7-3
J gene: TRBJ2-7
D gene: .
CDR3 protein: CASSLSKSGEQYF
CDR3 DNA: TGTGCCAGCAGCTTAAGCAAGTCGGGGGAGCAGTACTTC

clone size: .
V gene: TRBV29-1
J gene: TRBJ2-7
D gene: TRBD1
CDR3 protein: CSVTGTAATYEQYF
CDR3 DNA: TGCAGTGTTACGGGGACAGCGGCAACATACGAGCAGTACTTC

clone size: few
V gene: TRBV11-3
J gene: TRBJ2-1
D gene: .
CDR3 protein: CASSAGGYNERFF
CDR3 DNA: TGTGCCAGCAGTGCTGGGGGCTACAACGAGCGGTTCTTC

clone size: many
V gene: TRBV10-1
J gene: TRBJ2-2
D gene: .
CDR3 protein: CASSGQVNTGELFF
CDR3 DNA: TGCGCCAGCAGTGGACAGGTGAACACCGGGGAGCTGTTTTTT

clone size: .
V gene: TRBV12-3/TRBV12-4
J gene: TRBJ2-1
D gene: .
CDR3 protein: CASSPLVSSFNNKQFF
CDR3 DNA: TGTGCCAGCAGTCCCCTTGTTTCTAGCTTTAACAATAAGCAGTTCTTC

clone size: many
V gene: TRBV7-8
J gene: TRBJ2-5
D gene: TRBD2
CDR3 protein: CASSPRRTLAGARNTKETQYF
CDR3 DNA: TGTGCCAGCAGCCCCCGCCGGACTCTAGCGGGAGCGAGGAATACAAAAGAGACCCAGTACTTC

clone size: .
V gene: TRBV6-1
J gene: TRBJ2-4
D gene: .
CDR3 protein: CASHRVDIQYF
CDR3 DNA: TGTGCCAGCCACAGGGTCGACATTCAGTACTTC

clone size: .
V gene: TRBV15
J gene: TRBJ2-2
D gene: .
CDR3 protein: CATSRDPNTGELFF
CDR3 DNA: TGTGCCACCAGCAGAGATCCGAACACCGGGGAGCTGTTTTTT

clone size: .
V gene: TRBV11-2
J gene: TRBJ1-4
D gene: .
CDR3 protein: CASSIGWWATNEKLFF
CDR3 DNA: TGTGCCAGCAGCATCGGGTGGTGGGCAACTAATGAAAAACTGTTTTTT

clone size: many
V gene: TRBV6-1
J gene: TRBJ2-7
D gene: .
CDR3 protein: CASSEAFASSEQYF
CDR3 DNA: TGTGCCAGCAGTGAAGCCTTTGCTAGCAGCGAGCAGTACTTC

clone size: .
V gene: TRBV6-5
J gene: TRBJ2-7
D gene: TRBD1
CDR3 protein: CAGSYHGQGACEQYF
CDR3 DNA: TGTGCCGGCAGTTATCACGGACAGGGGGCCTGCGAGCAGTACTTC

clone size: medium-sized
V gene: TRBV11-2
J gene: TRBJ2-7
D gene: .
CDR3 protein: CASSFGGASYEQYF
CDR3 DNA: TGTGCCAGCAGCTTTGGGGGAGCTAGTTACGAGCAGTACTTC

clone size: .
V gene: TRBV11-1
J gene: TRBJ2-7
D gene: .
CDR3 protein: CASSPRTAGLHELYF
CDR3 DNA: TGTGCCAGTAGCCCTCGGACAGCAGGACTACACGAGCTGTACTTC

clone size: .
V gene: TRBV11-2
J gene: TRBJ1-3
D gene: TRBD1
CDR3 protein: CASSSPPDRGAYSGNIIYF
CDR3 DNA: TGTGCTAGCAGCTCACCCCCGGACAGGGGAGCGTACTCTGGAAACATCATATATTTT

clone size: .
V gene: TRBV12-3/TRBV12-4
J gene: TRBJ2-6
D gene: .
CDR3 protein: CASSLAAGDILTF
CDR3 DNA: TGTGCCAGCAGTTTAGCGGCGGGCGACATCCTGACTTTC

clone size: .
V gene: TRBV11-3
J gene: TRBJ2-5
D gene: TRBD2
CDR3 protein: CASSYGTSEGEAQYF
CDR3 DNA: TGTGCCAGCAGCTACGGGACTAGCGAGGGAGAGGCCCAATACTTC

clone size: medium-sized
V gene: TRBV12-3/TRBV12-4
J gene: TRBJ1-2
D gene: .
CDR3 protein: CASSTQGRAVYGYTF
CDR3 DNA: TGTGCCAGCAGTACCCAGGGCAGGGCCGTCTATGGCTACACCTTC